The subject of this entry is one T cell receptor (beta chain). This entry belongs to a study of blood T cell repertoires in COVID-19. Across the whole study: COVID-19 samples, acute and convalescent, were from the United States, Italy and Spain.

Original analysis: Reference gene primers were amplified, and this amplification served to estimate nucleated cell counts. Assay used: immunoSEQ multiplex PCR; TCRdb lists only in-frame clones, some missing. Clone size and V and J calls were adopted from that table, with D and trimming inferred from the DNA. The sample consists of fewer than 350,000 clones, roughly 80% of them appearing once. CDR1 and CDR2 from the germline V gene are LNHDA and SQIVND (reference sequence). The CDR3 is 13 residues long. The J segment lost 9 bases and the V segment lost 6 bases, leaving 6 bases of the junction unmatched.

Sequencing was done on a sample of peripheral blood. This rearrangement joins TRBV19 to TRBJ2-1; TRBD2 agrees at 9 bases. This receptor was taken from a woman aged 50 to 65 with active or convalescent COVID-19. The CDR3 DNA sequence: TGTGCCAGTAGAAGACTAGCGGTAGGTGAGCAGTTCTTC. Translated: CASRRLAVGEQFF. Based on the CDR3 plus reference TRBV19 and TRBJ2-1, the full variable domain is DGGITQSPKYLFRKEGQNVTLSCEQNLNHDAMYWYRQDPGQGLRLIYYSQIVNDFQKGDIAEGYSVSREKKESFPLTVTSAQKNPTAFYLCASRRLAVGEQFFGPGTRLTVL.